The subject of this entry is one T cell receptor (beta chain). This record comes from a study of blood T cell repertoires in COVID-19. Looking at the study overall: COVID-19 samples, acute and convalescent, were from the United States, Italy and Spain. Sources were T cells, B-cell-depleted T cells, or PBMCs; the material itself was cDNA or gDNA.

The CDR3 has 15 amino acids. The trim removed 1 base at V and 6 bases at J, leaving 6 bases unmatched. The germline V gene has CDR1 SGHTA and CDR2 FQGNSA. In the authors' methods: Cell counts per sample came from amplifying reference gene primers. Assay used: immunoSEQ multiplex PCR; TCRdb lists only in-frame clones, some missing. The V and J calls and clone size were taken over from that table, and D and trimming were inferred from the DNA. The sample shows 100,000 to 110,000 clones, more than 85% of them seen only once. V gene TRBV7-2 combines with J gene TRBJ1-5; TRBD1 aligns across 7 bases. The material sequenced was peripheral blood. This clonotype originated in a man aged 45-65 years with active COVID-19. Here the CDR3 DNA reads TGTGCCAGCAGCTTAGGGCAGGGGGTAGGTCAGCCCCAGCATTTT. Translating gives CASSLGQGVGQPQHF.